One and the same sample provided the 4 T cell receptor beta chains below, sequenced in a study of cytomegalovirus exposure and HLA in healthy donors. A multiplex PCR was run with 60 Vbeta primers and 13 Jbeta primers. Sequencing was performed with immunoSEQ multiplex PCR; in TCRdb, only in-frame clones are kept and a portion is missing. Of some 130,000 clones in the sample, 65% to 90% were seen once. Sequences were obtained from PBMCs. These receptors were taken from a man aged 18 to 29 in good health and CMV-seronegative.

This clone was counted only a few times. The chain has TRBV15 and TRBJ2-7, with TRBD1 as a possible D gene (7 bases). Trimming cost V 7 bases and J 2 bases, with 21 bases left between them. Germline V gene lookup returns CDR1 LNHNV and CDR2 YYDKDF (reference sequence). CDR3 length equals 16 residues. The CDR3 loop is CATTPGGDSFAYEQYF. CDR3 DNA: TGTGCCACCACCCCCGGCGGGGACAGCTTTGCCTACGAGCAGTACTTC.

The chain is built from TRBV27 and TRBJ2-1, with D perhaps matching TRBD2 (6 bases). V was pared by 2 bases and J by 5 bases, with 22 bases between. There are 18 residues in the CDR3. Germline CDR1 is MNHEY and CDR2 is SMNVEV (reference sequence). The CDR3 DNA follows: TGTGCCAGCAGTTTAGGGACTCCCTCAATAATCATACACAATGAGCAGTTCTTC. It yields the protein CASSLGTPSIIIHNEQFF.

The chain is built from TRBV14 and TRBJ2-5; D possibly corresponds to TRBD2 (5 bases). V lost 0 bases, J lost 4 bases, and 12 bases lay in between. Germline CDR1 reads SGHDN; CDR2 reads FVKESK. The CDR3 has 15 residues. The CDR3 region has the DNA TGTGCCAGCAGCCAAGATCGGAGGACGGGAGAGACCCAGTACTTC. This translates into CASSQDRRTGETQYF.

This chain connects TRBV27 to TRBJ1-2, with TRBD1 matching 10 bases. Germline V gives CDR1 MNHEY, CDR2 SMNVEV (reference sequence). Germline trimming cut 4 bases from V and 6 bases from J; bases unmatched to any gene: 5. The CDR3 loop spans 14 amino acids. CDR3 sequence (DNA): TGTGCCAGCAGTTACCGGGACAGGGGCCATGGCTACACCTTC. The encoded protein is CASSYRDRGHGYTF.